This T cell receptor (beta chain) was sequenced for a study of blood T cells in healthy people across ages. Study findings and constraints: Among T cells, TCR beta diversity per million cells dropped roughly linearly as age rose. It was held that diversity estimates obtained from one million T cells represented underestimates.

Trimming removed 5 bases at V and 9 bases at J, with 16 bases between. Germline assignment: CDR1 KGHSH and CDR2 LQKENI. There are 13 residues in the CDR3. This clonotype was counted between two and nine times. Its target is not known. Next came a second PCR, run for about 6 to 11 cycles, which used a sample-barcoded 5' primer along with a J-beta primer mix. TCRdb used MiXCR to reprocess the 5' RACE reads, holding one entry per CDR3 protein. The profile shows 700,000 or so distinct CDR3 sequences, about a fifth of them singletons. Every donor provided roughly 10 milliliters of peripheral blood. Extracted total RNA amounted to at least 5.5 micrograms for each sample.

The TCR was taken from a man between 65 and 79 years old in good health. Sequencing used blood. The rearrangement joins TRBV18 to TRBJ1-1; D gene uncertain. The DNA for the CDR3 is TGTGCCAGCTCAGTCGACACCTCGGTAAAAGCTTTCTTT. Translating it yields CASSVDTSVKAFF.